This TCR beta chain was sequenced for a study of blood T cell repertoires in COVID-19. Sequencing was performed with immunoSEQ multiplex PCR; in TCRdb, only in-frame clones are kept and a portion is missing. The sample includes some 200,000 clones, more than 80% of them seen just once. The germline gives CDR1 SGHTA, CDR2 FQGTGA. The CDR3 is 15 amino acids. V was clipped by 2 bases and J by 6 bases; unmatched bases: 6. The chain links TRBV7-3 to TRBJ2-3; TRBD2 aligns across 9 bases. Material: peripheral blood. This sequence was found in a man aged 45 to 65 with acute or convalescent COVID-19. CDR3 coding DNA: TGTGCCAGCAGCTTAGGCGGGGGGGCCGCCGATACGCAGTATTTT. Protein: CASSLGGGAADTQYF.